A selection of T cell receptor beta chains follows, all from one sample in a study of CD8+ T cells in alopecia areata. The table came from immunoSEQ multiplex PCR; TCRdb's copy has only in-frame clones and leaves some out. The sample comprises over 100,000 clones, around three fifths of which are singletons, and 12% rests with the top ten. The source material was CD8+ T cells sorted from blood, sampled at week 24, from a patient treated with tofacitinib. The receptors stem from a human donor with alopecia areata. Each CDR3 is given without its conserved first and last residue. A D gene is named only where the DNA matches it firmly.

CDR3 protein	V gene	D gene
ASSLDLEGGRFYGYT	TRBV11-2	NA
ASTSRYRHSGNTIY	TRBV4-1	NA
ASSQGGGTDTQY	TRBV4-1	NA
ASSFPTGDMNTEAF	TRBV7-9	TRBD1
ASSPGWNQETQY	TRBV6-5	NA
ASSYGGGTEAF	TRBV6-5	NA
ASSYRTTYNEQF	TRBV27	NA
ASSGGRTEAF	TRBV7-9	NA
ASLSEAGPSYEQY	TRBV5-1	NA
ASTRDRGPATNEKLF	TRBV19	TRBD1
ASSNKMSGYGYT	TRBV13	NA
ASSSGLAEETQY	TRBV7-9	TRBD2
ASSLLGRWELF	TRBV27	NA
ASSLVQGAGDTQY	TRBV7-9	TRBD1
ASSIAGSSYNEQF	TRBV19	NA
ASSQEEGSSYEQY	TRBV4-3	NA
ASSEAGTGGAPLH	TRBV2	NA
ASDDLSKNSPLH	TRBV6-1	NA
AWIPGFEAF	TRBV30	NA
ATLGGRNQY	TRBV6-1	NA
ASSETENGQPQH	TRBV25-1	NA
ASSLGQGGDTGELF	TRBV9	TRBD1
ASSLAMNTEAF	TRBV7-8	NA
ASAPGEEQF	TRBV18	NA
ASSQEGSSSYNSPLH	TRBV4-3	NA
ASSLGVRGNYGYT	TRBV5-6	NA
ASSTQTSGGAGETQY	TRBV5-1	TRBD2
ASSGTGGLETQY	TRBV7-9	TRBD1
ATSRLAGGPADNEQF	TRBV15	TRBD2
ASSYDTGELF	TRBV13	NA
ASSLGTGVGNQPQH	TRBV7-9	TRBD1
ASSLSAGGGYT	TRBV27	TRBD1
ASSPYRRAGNYGYT	TRBV18	NA
ASSPGPGAQPQH	TRBV11-1	NA
ASSYSDNTEAF	TRBV6-6	NA
AWSGGMDTEAF	TRBV30	NA
ASSRAGGKDEQF	TRBV18	TRBD2
ASSLGAGGGLNTEAF	TRBV5-4	TRBD1
ASSPSIGVIDTEAF	TRBV27	NA
SVVDPEDVNYGYT	TRBV29-1	NA
ATSYSSQGEQY	TRBV7-9	NA
ASSLGQGSTGELF	TRBV11-2	TRBD1
ATSSGQAETNTGELF	TRBV15	TRBD1
ASSYSIGKHYGYT	TRBV6-5	NA
ASSVTGTGELF	TRBV5-1	NA
ASSHLSSPEGYT	TRBV27	NA